This TCR beta chain originates from a study of CXCR3-negative and CXCR3-positive naive CD8 T cells. The wider study: The dataset comprises roughly 150 million TRB reads in total, with about 1.5 +/- 0.3 million reads per library.

Study-level results: Both naive subsets had comparably high diversity; memory CD8+ cells much lower. Cryopreserved cells showed partially decreased CXCR3 expression, and most assays used fresh PBMCs. More hydrophobic TRB CDR3s were found in CXCR3-positive naive cells than in CXCR3-negative naive cells.

CD45RO-CCR7+CD27+CD95- was the phenotype of naive CD8+ T cells. Germline V CDR1 and CDR2: SEHNR, FQNEAQ (reference sequence). The CDR3 has 13 residues. For this clonotype: Its antigen is not known.

Libraries of TRB cDNA were made by 5' RACE and carried UMIs. TCRdb reprocessed the 5' RACE reads; each CDR3 protein has one entry and no DNA is given. The sample is made up of approximately 100,000 distinct CDR3 sequences, and the top ten hold roughly 0.38% of it. Input material: naive CXCR3+ CD8+ T cells from blood. This sample's subset: CD45RO-CCR7+CD27+CD95- naive CD8+ T cells expressing CXCR3 (TNR3+). The clonotype comes from a human donor in good health. Some clones in this sample may be carry-over from other donors' samples. The chain uses TRBV7-9 and TRBJ2-7. The CDR3 reads CASSQTAAYEQYF.